One sample yielded the 15 T cell receptor beta chains listed below, sequenced in a study of T cell responses to AZD1222 COVID-19 vaccine (dated by TCRdb to the early 2020s). Receptor libraries were prepared by the immunoSEQ multiplex PCR assay. Held by TCRdb, this immuneACCESS table contains in-frame sequences only and omits some clones. Under half of the omission traces to an unresolved V gene where checked; the cause of the rest is unknown. The sample table shows around 88,000 clones, and 88% are seen once. Under 6.5% of the sample is taken by the ten largest. Per the publication, the time point label means: baseline before first vaccination. The sample consisted of peripheral blood, taken on day 0 of AZD1222 vaccination. These receptors were collected from an adult in good health.

The genes are TRBV7-2 and TRBJ2-7; TRBD2 matches 8 bases. Per the germline V gene, CDR1 is SGHTA and CDR2 is FQGNSA. With V trimmed by 4 bases and J by 4 bases, 6 bases remained unmatched. CDR3 length: 14 amino acids. CDR3 residues: CASSSGSGTYEQYF. Here the CDR3 DNA reads TGTGCCAGCAGCTCGGGTAGCGGGACTTACGAGCAGTACTTC.

J is TRBJ1-1 and V is TRBV15; 8 positions match TRBD1. This CDR3 has 14 residues. The germline gives CDR1 LNHNV, CDR2 YYDKDF (reference sequence). Trimming took 5 bases from V and 0 from J; bases not matched to a gene: 2. CDR3 region: CATSAQGVNTEAFF. The DNA of the CDR3 is TGTGCCACCAGCGCACAGGGGGTGAACACTGAAGCTTTCTTT.

The rearrangement uses TRBV14 and TRBJ2-3, with TRBD2 matching over 9 bases. Germline CDR1 is SGHDN and CDR2 is FVKESK. This CDR3 spans 15 amino acids. Losses at the gene ends were 1 base for V and 8 bases for J; bases not matched to a gene: 7. Here the CDR3 reads CASSQGALAGITQYF. CDR3 sequence (DNA): TGTGCCAGCAGCCAAGGGGCCCTAGCGGGGATTACGCAGTATTTT.

J is TRBJ2-2 and V is TRBV11-3; D ambiguous. V was shortened by 6 bases and J by 3 bases, with 8 bases between the two germline ends. Per the germline V gene, CDR1 is SGHNT and CDR2 is YENEEA. The CDR3 contains 13 residues. CDR3 sequence reads: CASSEIDTGELFF. The DNA for the CDR3 is TGTGCCAGCAGTGAGATTGACACCGGGGAGCTGTTTTTT. Supplemented by reference TRBV11-3 and TRBJ2-2, the full variable domain reads EAGVVQSPRYKIIEKKQPVAFWCNPISGHNTLYWYLQNLGQGPELLIRYENEEAVDDSQLPKDRFSAERLKGVDSTLKIQPAELGDSAVYLCASSEIDTGELFFGEGSRLTVL.

This clone was observed a single time. The CDR3 reads CASSGTSRGFDEQYF. The CDR3 nucleotides are TGTGCCAGCAGTGGAACTAGCCGGGGCTTCGACGAGCAGTACTTC. This chain connects TRBV28 to TRBJ2-7; TRBD2 might be the D (6 bases). The CDR3 length is 15 residues. Trimming stripped 5 bases from V and 5 bases from J, with 19 bases between. CDR1 MDHEN and CDR2 SYDVKM come from the germline V gene.

The chain is built from TRBV3-1 (or the pseudogene TRBV3-2) and TRBJ2-1, with 10 bases lining up with TRBD2. CDR1 is LGHDT, CDR2 YNNKEL, per germline (reference sequence). Trimming removed 0 bases from V and 8 bases from J; junction bases left unmatched: 10. There are 17 residues in the CDR3. CDR3 loop: CASSQEVPSGRSYEQFF. The CDR3 region has the DNA TGTGCCAGCAGCCAAGAAGTCCCTAGCGGGAGATCTTATGAGCAGTTCTTC.

This chain connects TRBV7-2 to TRBJ2-1; the D is unclear. CDR1 and CDR2 (germline): SGHTA, FQGNSA. The CDR3 runs to 12 residues. Trimming left V 3 bases short and J 7 bases short, with 7 bases between. The CDR3 bases are TGTGCCAGCAGCTTCACGGGTAATGAGCAGTTCTTC. The encoded protein is CASSFTGNEQFF. Full variable domain (missing parts from reference TRBV7-2 and TRBJ2-1): GAGVSQSPSNKVTEKGKDVELRCDPISGHTALYWYRQSLGQGLEFLIYFQGNSAPDKSGLPSDRFSAERTGGSVSTLTIQRTQQEDSAVYLCASSFTGNEQFFGPGTRLTVL.

Notes on this clone: A junction end diverges from the germline sequence, so it may reflect a read error. The chain is built from TRBV28 and TRBJ1-4, with 7 bases lining up with TRBD1. Per the germline V gene, CDR1 is MDHEN and CDR2 is SYDVKM. The CDR3 is 12 residues long. The CDR3 reads CASSQWGTEGAF. The CDR3 nucleotides read TGTGCCAGCAGCCAGTGGGGGACGGAGGGGGCTTTT.

V gene TRBV9 combines with J gene TRBJ1-5; D is possibly TRBD1 (6 bases). CDR1 is SGDLS and CDR2 is YYNGEE in the germline V gene. The germline V and J ends were trimmed by 4 bases and 4 bases, with 9 bases remaining between them. The length of the CDR3 is 13 residues. The CDR3 reads CASSPTGNQPQHF. The CDR3 DNA follows: TGTGCCAGCAGCCCGACAGGTAATCAGCCCCAGCATTTT.

This clone was recorded a few times. This rearrangement joins TRBV7-9 to TRBJ1-4; a weak D match, TRBD1 (5 bases). This CDR3 spans 14 amino acids. Trimming stripped 5 bases from V and 13 bases from J, with 20 bases between. Germline V lookup: CDR1 SEHNR, CDR2 FQNEAQ (reference sequence). The CDR3 DNA reads as TGTGCCAGCAGCCACGATGCCCAGGGCTCGACACTGTTTTTT. It encodes CASSHDAQGSTLFF.

Of note for this clone: The junction differs from germline at one of its ends, possibly a read error. The chain combines TRBV7-7 with TRBJ2-3; 7 nucleotides align to TRBD2. This CDR3 contains 14 residues. CDR1 and CDR2 from the germline V gene are SSHAT and FNYEAQ (reference sequence). As DNA, the CDR3 is TGTGCTAGCAGCCGGGACTACCTCACAGATACGCAGTATTTT. It specifies CASSRDYLTDTQYF.

The rearrangement joins TRBV19 to TRBJ1-5; possible D gene TRBD1, 5 bases. The germline V gene has CDR1 LNHDA and CDR2 SQIVND (reference sequence). This CDR3 comprises 14 residues. V lost 2 bases and J 6 bases, leaving 11 bases between the germline ends. The CDR3 is CASSIQGPGQPQHF. The CDR3 DNA sequence: TGTGCCAGTAGTATACAGGGTCCGGGTCAGCCCCAGCATTTT.

The chain employs TRBV5-1 and TRBJ1-4; a weak D match, TRBD1 (5 bases). Looked up from germline, CDR1 is SGHRS and CDR2 is YFSETQ. Trimming took 4 bases from V and 7 from J, leaving 17 bases between them. The CDR3 sequence is 15 residues long. CDR3 bases: TGCGCCAGCAGCGTGGGGGTGGACTACGGTGAAAAACTGTTTTTT. It is translated as CASSVGVDYGEKLFF.

The V call is TRBV5-1, the J call TRBJ1-1; D unclear. Between the trimmed V and J ends, which lost 4 bases and 7 bases, there was a span of 8 bases. Germline values: CDR1 SGHRS, CDR2 YFSETQ. This CDR3 spans 11 amino acids. The CDR3 nucleotides read TGCGCCAGCAGCACCGAATATGAAGCTTTCTTT. Protein: CASSTEYEAFF.

The V gene is TRBV24-1, the J gene TRBJ2-1; D might be TRBD1 (5 bases). This CDR3 is built from 13 residues. Between the trimmed V and J ends, which lost 4 bases and 7 bases, there was a span of 10 bases. The germline CDR1 and CDR2 sequences are KGHDR and SFDVKD. CDR3 DNA sequence: TGTGCCACCAGTGACTGGACATGGAATGAGCAGTTCTTC. Translated: CATSDWTWNEQFF.